Included here is one T cell receptor beta chain sequence, with context. Its antigen remains unknown. This sample is drawn from a study of long-term antiretroviral therapy in people with HIV. Overall study findings and caveats: Transplant-donor-level diversity was not reached after ART, though diversity increased. Adherence to ART, viral resistance and therapy changes lacked any data. Pre-ART expanded TRB clones stayed dominant throughout, though often decreasing after ART.

A v3.0 immunoSEQ assay was performed at survey level. A target of roughly 40,000-55,000 T-cell genomes per sample was set for sequencing. Assay: immunoSEQ multiplex PCR; the TCRdb copy retains only in-frame clones and omits some. Among 26,000 or so clones listed, around 87% were seen once. The sequence was obtained from a woman aged 30 to 39 with HIV. Specimen: unsorted PBMCs, collected 1.9 years after starting antiretroviral therapy.

CDR3 residues: CASNSSTEAFF. For the CDR3, the DNA is TGTGCCAGCAACTCAAGCACTGAAGCTTTCTTT. This chain joins TRBV9 and TRBJ1-1; unclear D gene. Trimming pared 6 bases from V and 4 bases from J, leaving 7 bases between. The germline V gene has CDR1 SGDLS and CDR2 YYNGEE. There are 11 residues in the CDR3.